The entry below describes one T cell receptor beta chain. Its antigen is not known. CDR1 and CDR2 (germline): MNHEY, SMNVEV (reference sequence). The CDR3 totals 16 residues. The ends were cut back, 8 bases at V and 0 bases at J, with 17 bases in the middle. The data derive from a study of Ad26.COV2.S vaccination and SARS-CoV-2 variants. Study-wide results and limits: Reported post-vaccination CD8+ and CD4+ T cell responses to spike showed substantial breadth.

Assay: immunoSEQ multiplex PCR; the TCRdb copy retains only in-frame clones and omits some. This table holds about 350,000 clones, roughly nine tenths found once. The receptor was derived from a human donor who had recovered from COVID-19. The specimen comprised peripheral blood, sampled after recovery from COVID-19. The chain links TRBV27 to TRBJ1-5; possible D gene TRBD1, 6 bases. The DNA of the CDR3 is TGTGCCAGCCGGAGAGGACAGAATCTTAGCAATCAGCCCCAGCATTTT. Its translation: CASRRGQNLSNQPQHF.